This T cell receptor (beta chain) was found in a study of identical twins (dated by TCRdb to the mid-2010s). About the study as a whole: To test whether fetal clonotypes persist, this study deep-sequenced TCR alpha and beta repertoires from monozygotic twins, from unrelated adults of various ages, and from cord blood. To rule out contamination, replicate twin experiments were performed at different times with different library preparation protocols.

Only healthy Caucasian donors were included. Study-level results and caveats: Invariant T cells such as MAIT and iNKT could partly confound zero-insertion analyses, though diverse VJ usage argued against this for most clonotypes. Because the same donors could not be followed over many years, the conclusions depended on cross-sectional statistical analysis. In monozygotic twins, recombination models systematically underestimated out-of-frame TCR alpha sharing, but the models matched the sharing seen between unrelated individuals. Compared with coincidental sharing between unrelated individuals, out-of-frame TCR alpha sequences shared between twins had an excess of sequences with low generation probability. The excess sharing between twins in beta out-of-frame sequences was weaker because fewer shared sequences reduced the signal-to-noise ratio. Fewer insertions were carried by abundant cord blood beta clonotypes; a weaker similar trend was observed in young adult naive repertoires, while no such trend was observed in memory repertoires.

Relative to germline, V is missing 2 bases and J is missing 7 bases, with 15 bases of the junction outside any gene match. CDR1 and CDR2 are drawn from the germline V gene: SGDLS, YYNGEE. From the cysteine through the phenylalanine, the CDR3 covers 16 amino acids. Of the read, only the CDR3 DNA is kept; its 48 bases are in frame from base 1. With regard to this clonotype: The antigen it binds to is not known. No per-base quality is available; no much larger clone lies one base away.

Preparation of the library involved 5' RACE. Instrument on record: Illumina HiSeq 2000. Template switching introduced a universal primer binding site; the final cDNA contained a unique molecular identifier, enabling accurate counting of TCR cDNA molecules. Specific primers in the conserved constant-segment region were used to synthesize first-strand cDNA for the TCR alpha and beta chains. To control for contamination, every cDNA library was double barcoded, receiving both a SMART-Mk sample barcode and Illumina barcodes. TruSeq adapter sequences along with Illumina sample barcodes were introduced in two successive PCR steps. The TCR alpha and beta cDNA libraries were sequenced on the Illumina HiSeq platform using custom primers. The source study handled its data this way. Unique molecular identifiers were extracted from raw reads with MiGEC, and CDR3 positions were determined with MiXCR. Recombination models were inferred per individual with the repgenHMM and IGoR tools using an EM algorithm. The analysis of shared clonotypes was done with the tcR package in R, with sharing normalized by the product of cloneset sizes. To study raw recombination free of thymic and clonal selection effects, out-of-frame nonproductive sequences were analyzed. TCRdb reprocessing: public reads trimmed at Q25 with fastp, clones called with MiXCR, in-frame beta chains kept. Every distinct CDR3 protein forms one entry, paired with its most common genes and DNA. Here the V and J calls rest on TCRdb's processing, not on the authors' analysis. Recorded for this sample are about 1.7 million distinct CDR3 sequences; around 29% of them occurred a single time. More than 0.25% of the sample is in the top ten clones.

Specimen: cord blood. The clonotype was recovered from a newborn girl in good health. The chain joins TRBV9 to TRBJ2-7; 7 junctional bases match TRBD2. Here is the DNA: TGTGCCAGCAGCGTTTTTGGGGAGGGCTCCTACAATGAGCAGTACTTC. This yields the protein CASSVFGEGSYNEQYF.